The source of this T cell receptor beta chain is a study of type 1 regulatory T cells. Overall study context: T-allo10 is an in vitro-generated, Tr1-enriched CD4 T cell product specific for alloantigen.

One entry per CDR3 protein results from TCRdb running MiXCR on the reads. This sample has under 30,000 distinct CDR3 sequences, with around half found just once. Of note for this clonotype: What it binds is not known.

This CDR3 is 16 amino acids long. V lost 4 bases and J lost 0, with 15 bases in between. CDR1 is MDHEN, CDR2 SYDVKM, per germline. Material: cultured T cells, either the whole culture or a sorted T cell fraction (not recorded which). The TCR was taken from a human donor in good health. This chain connects TRBV28 to TRBJ1-1, with D unresolved. CDR3 loop: CASSSASGQVNTEAFF. CDR3 nucleotides: TGTGCCAGCAGTTCAGCGTCTGGCCAGGTGAACACTGAAGCTTTCTTT.